The present T cell receptor beta chain was sequenced within a study of cytomegalovirus exposure and HLA in healthy donors (TCRdb year 2017). Concerning the study at large: In an earlier analysis of approximately 500 of the donors, about 260 Gb of sequence data and 117 million unique TCR beta sequences from about 190 million T cells were reported. About 280 gigabases of sequencing data and roughly 81 million unique TCR sequences made up an early release that covered fewer than 650 HLA-typed donors. Of the roughly 410 genotyped donors, approximately 81% were placed in the genetic ancestry cluster associated with self-reported Caucasian donors. The study was designed to test whether signatures of past pathogen exposure could be identified by cataloging public T cell receptors. The study used immunosequencing to profile the T cell repertoires of several hundred subjects and linked those repertoires to cytomegalovirus serostatus. Besides the first cohort of around 670 subjects, a separate validation cohort made up of roughly 130 different subjects was used. High-throughput TCR immunosequencing, statistical association of individual TCRs with disease status, and machine learning were combined to predict cytomegalovirus infection status. A later analysis re-analyzed previously published TCR beta repertoires from 600 to 850 donors and added high-resolution HLA genotyping to study TCR occurrence patterns. In the later analysis, no new phenotypic data were used to find candidate immune exposures; instead, reliance was placed on TCR beta sequences and their occurrence across donors. An earlier analysis of 587 of the donors used high-throughput TCR beta sequencing to judge whether each TCR beta V gene segment behaved as functional or pseudogenic. Donor age, sex, ethnicity and CMV serostatus were collected together with the repertoire data. A later genetic analysis used genome-wide SNP genotypes for about 60% of the 666 donors, treating that subset as a discovery cohort. Every repertoire in the discovery cohort had been generated on one and the same sequencing platform. HLA typing included class I and class II loci at four-digit resolution. Typing coverage varied by locus: roughly 629-640 donors for A, B, C, DRB1 and DQB1; approximately 500 for DQA1; more than 600 for DPA1; around 450 for DPB1. Roughly five DR-DQ haplotypes were handled as single units for association and clustering because linkage in the cohort was strong. Among some 400 genotyped donors of the cohort, an average of about 220,000 unique TCR beta nucleotide sequences was sequenced per donor, of which 15% to 20% were non-productive. The investigation overall reported the following: Specific HLA alleles were associated with around 18,000 TCR beta sequences at a false discovery rate of 0.05 in a later analysis. In the study, 150 to 200 TCR beta chains were listed as associated with cytomegalovirus. The 87-base-pair reads could not distinguish some IMGT-functional V segments, including TRBV6-2 and TRBV6-3, so those segments were excluded. A group of highly shared sequence variants was considered likely to be a technical artifact of the sequencing pipeline. Because HLA typing was unavailable for some donors at each locus, only the typed subset was used in association tests. Most TCR sequences were seen in very few donors, while some public TCRs were found in many individuals. According to a later analysis, TCR association rates differed among HLA loci, with DRB1 alleles showing the most associated TCRs and HLA-C alleles showing the fewest. A later analysis reported that several top co-occurrence clusters appeared linked to parvovirus B19, influenza, CMV and Epstein-Barr virus. According to the authors, the approach could potentially be generalized to other disease states and immunological phenotypes. Broadly in line with IMGT annotations, most TCR beta V segments showed up in productive rearrangements about 87% or about 30% of the time in an earlier analysis of approximately 640 of the donors. Compared with equally common non-associated chains, HLA-associated TCR beta chains in a later analysis were more clonally expanded and had lower generation probabilities. The classifier was reported to diagnose cytomegalovirus status with high specificity and sensitivity in both the original cohort and the validation cohort. Most CMV-associated TCR beta chains appeared to be HLA-restricted in a later analysis, and the HLA associations seemed to be driven largely by CMV exposure. A later genetic analysis reported fewer N-insertions in productive TCRs among donors in an Asian-associated ancestry cluster than the roughly 700-donor mean. V-gene and J-gene trimming of TCR beta chains was associated with a missense DCLRE1C variant in a later genetic analysis, and the association was replicated in an independent cohort. Correlated functional status among segregating V segments might reflect linkage disequilibrium, but an unknown experimental factor could not be ruled out. The cohort was sequenced for TCR beta chains only, and without alpha or paired-chain data the features that could be detected were limited. Strong co-occurrence of HLA alleles, especially DR and DQ, made assigning TCR associations to individual alleles difficult. Immune exposure information for the cohort was limited to CMV serostatus. Sequencing depth was assumed to be roughly uniform across donors in the presence/absence analyses, though that assumption may not hold. A further reported finding was that TCR beta sequences accurately predicted the HLA-A and HLA-B alleles for most subjects in the first cohort. Seventeen rarely observed V segments, including chromosome 9 orphons, were excluded from the earlier analysis of several hundred of the donors because counts were too low. A few of the identified cytomegalovirus-associated TCR beta chains were confirmed in vitro to be specific for cytomegalovirus antigens.

The cohort comprised some 680 healthy bone marrow donors. At the time of sampling, all cohort members were nominally healthy, though unrecorded immune exposures were likely present. The donor was CMV seropositive and was included in the group of 289 seropositive cohort members. Every donor gave a peripheral blood sample, and the peripheral blood mononuclear cells from that sample were used for TCR beta sequencing. The Qiagen DNeasy Blood Extraction Kit was used to extract genomic DNA from the blood cell samples. For CDR1 and CDR2, the germline V gene (reference sequence) lists GTSNPN and SVGIG. Including the terminal cysteine and phenylalanine, the CDR3 comprises 14 residues. Just CDR3 DNA is preserved here, 42 bases in frame from base 1. V is cut back by 4 bases and J by 8 bases, with 10 bases in the junction unmatched. This clone was detected only a few times. No antigen is known for it. No much larger clone exists at a distance of one base, and base qualities are not known.

Receptor libraries were prepared by the immunoSEQ multiplex PCR assay. A mixture of 60 forward primers for TCR Vbeta segments and 13 reverse primers for TCR Jbeta segments was used in the multiplex PCR. The CDR3 region of rearranged TCR beta genes was amplified from genomic DNA by a multiplex PCR assay. On the Illumina HiSeq System, the amplified TCR beta libraries were sequenced as 87-base-pair reads. In the original analysis: A later analysis counted about 80 million unique TCR beta chains across the roughly 700 repertoires, and around 9.9 million of these chains were shared by at least two donors. A nearest-neighbor algorithm error-corrected the raw reads and collapsed the reads into unique sequences, merging closely related sequences to remove PCR and sequencing errors. Alignment of CDR3 sequences to IMGT reference sequences was used to assign V, D and J gene segments. Each retained sequence needed at least a six-nucleotide match to both a V gene segment and a J gene segment. A rearrangement was called productive if the CDR3 had no stop codons and remained in frame with V and J, and every other rearrangement was called non-productive. CDR3 was defined according to IMGT convention as the region running from the second conserved V-encoded cysteine to the conserved J-encoded phenylalanine. Sequences without an unambiguous match to a single V gene segment were excluded from the earlier analysis of about 640 of the donors. In an earlier analysis of 450 to 700 of the donors, V segments were called functional above 56.7% productive rearrangements and were called segregating when the between-donor standard deviation exceeded 5%. To diagnose cytomegalovirus status from the catalog of TCR beta chain sequences, a statistical classification framework was built. V and J gene assignment, in a later analysis, came from comparing TCR nucleotide sequences with IMGT/GENE-DB human TR gene sequences. Using the TCRdist pipeline, a later analysis assigned CDR3 sequences along with most-parsimonious VDJ recombination scenarios. In a later analysis, every TCR beta chain was defined by the combination of its CDR3 amino acid sequence and its V-gene family, and reads without a unique V-gene family were dropped. As a way to deal with suspected cross-contamination and a sequencing artifact, a later analysis dropped 592 nucleotide sequences that were highly shared and had low generation probability. In a later analysis, a clonal expansion index for each public chain was calculated from normalized within-repertoire ranks of inferred template counts. A later analysis computed generation probabilities with a VDJ recombination model fitted to out-of-frame rearrangements, and checked the results against IGoR. In a later analysis, TCR-TCR, TCR-HLA and TCR-CMV co-occurrence was scored with hypergeometric tests, and a repertoire-size bias correction was applied to TCR pairs. A later analysis estimated false discovery rates by permuting HLA or CMV assignments 20 times. In a later analysis, co-occurring TCRs were grouped using DBSCAN, and TCRdist sequence similarity was added for clustering within HLA-allele-positive subsets. Repertoires with fewer than 30,000 or more than 120,000 public chains were left out of co-occurrence clustering, as were a handful of repertoires with anomalous nucleotide sharing. TCRdb took over this immuneACCESS table, retaining in-frame rearrangements with V and J assigned. Such tables are incomplete; in checked studies, under half of the missing clones stem from an unresolved V gene, and the remainder is unexplained. V, J and clone size derive from that table, while D and trimming were established from the DNA sequence. The sample table lists 50,000 or so clones, more than 60% of them with a count of one. Around 2.9% of the sample is in the top ten clones.

The sequence derives from a middle-aged woman in good health and CMV-seropositive. The chain links TRBV30 with TRBJ1-4; the junction holds 7 bases that match TRBD1. The material sequenced was PBMCs. This receptor has the CDR3 CAWTDDRVGEKLFF. The DNA sequence is as follows: TGTGCCTGGACCGACGACAGGGTGGGCGAAAAACTGTTTTTT.